Given below is one T cell receptor beta chain in context. Per the original methods: How many nucleated cells were present was estimated from reference gene primer amplification. Sequencing used immunoSEQ multiplex PCR; TCRdb keeps in-frame clones, though not all of them. That table furnishes V, J and clone size, whereas the DNA furnished D and trimming. The sample lists about 90,000 clones, approximately 92% occurring once. In germline, CDR1 is ENHRY, CDR2 SYGVKD. The CDR3 contains 17 residues. Trimming shortened V by 3 bases and J by 7 bases, and 22 bases separated the two germline ends. This record belongs to a study of blood T cell repertoires in COVID-19. Across the study: COVID-19 samples from acute and convalescent phases originated in the United States, Italy and Spain. PBMCs, B-cell-depleted T cells, or T cells were the source of the cDNA or gDNA that made up the material.

The chain couples TRBV10-3 to TRBJ2-1, with D possibly TRBD2 on 6 matching bases. The sequenced material came from peripheral blood. This receptor was obtained from a woman aged 60-75 years with active COVID-19. The CDR3 protein is CAISDQRAGQLGNEQFF. CDR3 coding DNA: TGTGCCATCAGTGATCAGCGGGCAGGGCAATTGGGAAATGAGCAGTTCTTC.